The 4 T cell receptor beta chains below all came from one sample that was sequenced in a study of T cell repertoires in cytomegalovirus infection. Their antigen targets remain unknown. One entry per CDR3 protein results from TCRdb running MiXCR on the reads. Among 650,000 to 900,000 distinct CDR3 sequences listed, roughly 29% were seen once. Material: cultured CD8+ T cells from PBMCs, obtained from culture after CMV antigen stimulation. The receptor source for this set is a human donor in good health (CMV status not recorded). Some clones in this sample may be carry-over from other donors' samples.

DNA of the CDR3: TGTGCCAGCAGCCCGCCCGGACACCTCCAAGAGACCCAGTACTTC. Its translation: CASSPPGHLQETQYF. The chain joins TRBV5-6 to TRBJ2-5, with D tentatively TRBD1 (5 bases). The CDR3 has 15 residues. V lost 4 bases and J lost 1, with 14 bases in between. Germline CDR1 and CDR2: SGHDT and YYEEEE. Full variable domain (missing parts from reference TRBV5-6 and TRBJ2-5): DAGVTQSPTHLIKTRGQQVTLRCSPKSGHDTVSWYQQALGQGPQFIFQYYEEEERQRGNFPDRFSGHQFPNYSSELNVNALLLGDSALYLCASSPPGHLQETQYFGPGTRLLVL.

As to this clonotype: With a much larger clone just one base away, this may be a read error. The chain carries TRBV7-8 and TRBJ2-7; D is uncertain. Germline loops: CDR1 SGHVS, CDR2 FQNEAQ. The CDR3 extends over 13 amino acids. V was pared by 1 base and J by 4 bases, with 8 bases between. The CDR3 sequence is CASSLDGIYEQYF. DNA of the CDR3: TGTGCCAGCAGCTTAGATGGAATTTACGAGCAGTACTTC.

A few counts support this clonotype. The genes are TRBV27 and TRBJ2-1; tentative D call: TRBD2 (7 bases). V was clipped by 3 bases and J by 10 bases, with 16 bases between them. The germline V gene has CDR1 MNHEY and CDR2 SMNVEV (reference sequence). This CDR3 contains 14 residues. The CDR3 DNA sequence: TGTGCCAGCAGTTTGCGGGGGCGGGTAGGAGAGCAGTTCTTC. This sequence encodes CASSLRGRVGEQFF.

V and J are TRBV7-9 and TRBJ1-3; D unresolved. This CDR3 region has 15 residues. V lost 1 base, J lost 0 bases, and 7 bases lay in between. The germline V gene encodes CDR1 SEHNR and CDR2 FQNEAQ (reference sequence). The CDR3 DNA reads TGTGCCAGCAGCTTAGGGGAGAGCTCTGGAAACACCATATATTTT. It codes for CASSLGESSGNTIYF.